The next 12 T cell receptor beta chains were all read from a single sample in a study of blood T cells in healthy people across ages. Together with a sample-barcoded 5' primer, a J-beta primer mix was included in a second PCR lasting about 6 to 12 cycles. TCRdb reprocessed the 5' RACE reads via MiXCR and lists one record per CDR3 protein. This table holds roughly 800,000 distinct CDR3 sequences, about 62% found once. What was sequenced was blood. The receptors stem from a man younger than 45 in good health.

The sample holds a few counts of this clonotype. CDR3 DNA: TGCAGCGTTGACGAACAGGGTCGGGGCGGGGCCAACGTCCTGACTTTC. It codes for CSVDEQGRGGANVLTF. The rearrangement links TRBV29-1 to TRBJ2-6, with D possibly matching TRBD1 (6 bases). Per the germline V gene, CDR1 is SQVTM and CDR2 is ANQGSEA. The CDR3 contains 16 residues. Trimming pared 3 bases from V and 4 bases from J, leaving 16 bases between.

V and J are TRBV5-1 and TRBJ2-3; the D gene is possibly TRBD2 (6 bases). Trimming shortened V by 5 bases and J by 2 bases, and 15 bases separated the two germline ends. Germline V gene sequence: CDR1 SGHRS, CDR2 YFSETQ. This CDR3 is 15 amino acids long. The CDR3 bases are TGCGCCAGCAGACGGGACGGGGGAGCCACAGATACGCAGTATTTT. Translation: CASRRDGGATDTQYF.

As DNA, the CDR3 is TGTGCCAGCAGGTCTAACTCAGGGAACACTGAAGCTTTCTTT. Its protein is CASRSNSGNTEAFF. The chain joins TRBV7-2 to TRBJ1-1; D not resolved. CDR3 length equals 14 residues. The germline V gene has CDR1 SGHTA and CDR2 FQGNSA. V was clipped by 6 bases and J by 1 base, with 12 bases between them.

J is TRBJ2-3 and V is TRBV2; 9 bases are a match to TRBD2. J was trimmed by 4 bases and V by 6 bases; bases with no gene match: 8. This CDR3 is 15 amino acids long. Germline CDR1 SNHLY, CDR2 FYNNEI. The CDR3 DNA reads TGTGCCAGCAGGCAAGGGACTAGCATCTCAGATACGCAGTATTTT. It codes for CASRQGTSISDTQYF.

The J gene is TRBJ2-5, the V gene TRBV6-2 or TRBV6-3; 8 bases fit TRBD2. Germline V gene data show CDR1 as MNHEY and CDR2 as SVGEGT. This CDR3 comprises 12 residues. J lost 6 bases, V lost 8 bases, and 5 bases had no gene match. CDR3 sequence: CASHGGEKTQYF. The CDR3, as DNA: TGTGCCAGCCACGGGGGGGAAAAGACCCAGTACTTC.

V is TRBV2 and J is TRBJ2-1, with 11 bases matching TRBD2. The J call may be wrong; the DNA end is better matched by TRBJ2-7. The CDR3 sequence is 16 residues long. Germline-derived CDR1 and CDR2 are SNHLY and FYNNEI. For the CDR3, the DNA is TGTGCCAGCAGTGAGAGGGGACTAGCGGCCTACAATGAGCAGTACTTC. Protein: CASSERGLAAYNEQYF.

The V call is TRBV27, the J call TRBJ2-3; TRBD2 aligns across 10 bases. Germline CDR1 reads MNHEY; CDR2 reads SMNVEV (reference sequence). V lost 6 bases, J lost 4 bases, and 13 bases stayed unmatched. CDR3 length: 17 residues. CDR3 in amino acids: CASSRARAGGLSDTQYF. CDR3 nucleotides: TGTGCCAGCAGCCGCGCGCGAGCGGGGGGGCTCTCAGATACGCAGTATTTT.

This clonotype was detected only a few times. This chain connects TRBV29-1 to TRBJ2-7, with 8 positions matching TRBD2. CDR1 is SQVTM, CDR2 ANQGSEA, per germline. CDR3 length equals 14 residues. V lost 3 bases, J lost 3 bases, and 7 bases stayed unmatched. The CDR3 coding sequence is TGCAGCGTTGACTTTAATGCGGGAGGCTACGAGCAGTACTTC. Protein: CSVDFNAGGYEQYF.

This clonotype showed up just a few times. V and J are TRBV7-2 and TRBJ1-4; D uncertain. Trimming shortened V by 4 bases and J by 3 bases, and 12 bases separated the two germline ends. The CDR3 spans 15 residues. The germline V gene has CDR1 SGHTA and CDR2 FQGNSA. CDR3 in DNA: TGTGCCAGCAGCTACGAACGAGGGTCTAATGAAAAACTGTTTTTT. Protein: CASSYERGSNEKLFF. The complete variable domain, with remaining parts taken from reference TRBV7-2 and TRBJ1-4, reads GAGVSQSPSNKVTEKGKDVELRCDPISGHTALYWYRQSLGQGLEFLIYFQGNSAPDKSGLPSDRFSAERTGGSVSTLTIQRTQQEDSAVYLCASSYERGSNEKLFFGSGTQLSVL.

There are a few counts of this clonotype. The genes are TRBV28 and TRBJ2-4, with TRBD1 identical over 9 bases. The end of the DNA fits TRBJ2-7 better, so the J call may be wrong. CDR3 size: 15 residues. Germline CDR1 MDHEN, CDR2 SYDVKM. CDR3 residues: CASSSPGQGFYEQYF. The CDR3 DNA follows: TGTGCCAGCAGTAGCCCGGGACAGGGTTTCTACGAGCAGTACTTC.

The chain joins TRBV12-3 or TRBV12-4 to TRBJ2-3; D ambiguous. The ends were cut back, 3 bases at V and 6 bases at J, with 13 bases in the middle. This CDR3 region has 14 residues. CDR3 loop: CASSFLGSSDTQYF. CDR3 nucleotides: TGTGCCAGCAGTTTTTTGGGCAGCTCTGATACGCAGTATTTT.

This chain joins TRBV29-1 and TRBJ2-7, with D tentatively TRBD1 or TRBD2 (5 bases each). The V end lost 4 bases, the J end lost 6 bases, and 16 bases lay between the germline ends. CDR3 length: 13 amino acids. Germline V gene sequence: CDR1 SQVTM, CDR2 ANQGSEA. This CDR3 reads CSVVDKGGGEQYF. The CDR3 nucleotides read TGCAGCGTTGTGGACAAAGGAGGTGGCGAGCAGTACTTC.